This T cell receptor (beta chain) was sequenced during a study of CD8 T cells in ankylosing spondylitis (dated by TCRdb to the late 2010s). About the investigation overall: The study profiled T cell receptor beta repertoires in healthy donors and ankylosing spondylitis patients to find disease-linked TCR variants. In total, the full study cohort was made up of some 110 healthy donors and more than 20 ankylosing spondylitis patients. Peripheral blood was sampled, and synovial fluid was also collected from ankylosing spondylitis patients. Study-level results and caveats: Some motif variants had previously been reported in the synovial fluid and blood of reactive arthritis patients, which suggests shared mechanisms of disease initiation. The disease-linked clones were reported to be significantly enriched in matched synovial fluid samples from ankylosing spondylitis patients. Blood from ankylosing spondylitis patients appeared to be characterized by a TCR beta motif composed of about 8 highly homologous amino acid variants. The disease-linked clones had a CD8+ phenotype and were found at relatively low frequencies in peripheral blood.

This clonotype was recorded a few times. Its antigen target is currently unknown. Nothing much larger sits one base from this clone, and base qualities are not available. This sample was sequenced with an Illumina HiSeq 2500. Quantitative 5'-RACE with molecular barcodes was the method used to prepare the TCR beta libraries. The original methods were these. A new computational method, built on a probabilistic model of VDJ rearrangement, was used to identify disease-linked TCR variants. TCRdb handled the public reads itself, with Q25 trimming in fastp and clone calling in MiXCR, and kept productive beta chains. Rows are unified per CDR3 protein, each entry keeping the most common DNA and genes. These V and J calls derive from TCRdb rather than the authors' analysis. The sample has about 150,000 distinct CDR3 sequences on record, roughly a third of them singletons. The ten largest clones add up to around 6% of the sample.

Synovial fluid samples and blood samples obtained from the same ankylosing spondylitis patients were matched. CDR1 SGHNT and CDR2 YYREEE are derived from the germline V gene (reference sequence). The CDR3 sequence holds 15 residues, the cysteine and phenylalanine included. The read is trimmed to its CDR3 DNA, 45 bases read in frame from base 1. The junction carries 10 bases between V and J, which are trimmed by 4 bases and 0 bases respectively. This receptor was identified in a male donor with ankylosing spondylitis. The V and J segments used are TRBV5-4 and TRBJ2-2, with a tentative D gene TRBD1 over 6 matching bases. The sample comprised synovial fluid, either unsorted or a sorted T cell fraction (not recorded which). The CDR3 region reads CASSPGTTNTGELFF. The bases are TGTGCCAGCAGCCCCGGGACAACGAACACCGGGGAGCTGTTTTTT.